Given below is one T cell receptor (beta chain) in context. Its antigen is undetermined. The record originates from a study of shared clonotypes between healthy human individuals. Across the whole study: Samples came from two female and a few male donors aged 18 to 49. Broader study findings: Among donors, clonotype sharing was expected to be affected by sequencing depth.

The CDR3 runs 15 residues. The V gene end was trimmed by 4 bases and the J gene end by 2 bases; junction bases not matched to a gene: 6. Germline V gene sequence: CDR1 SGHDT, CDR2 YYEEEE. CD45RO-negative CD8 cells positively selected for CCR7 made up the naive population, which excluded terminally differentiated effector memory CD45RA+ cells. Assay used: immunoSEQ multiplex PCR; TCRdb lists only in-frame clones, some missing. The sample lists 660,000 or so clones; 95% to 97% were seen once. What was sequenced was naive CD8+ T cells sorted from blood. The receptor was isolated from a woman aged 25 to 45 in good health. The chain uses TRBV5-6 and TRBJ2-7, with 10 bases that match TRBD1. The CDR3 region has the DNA TGTGCCAGCAGCGGGCCGGGACAGGGGCCCTACGAGCAGTACTTC. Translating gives CASSGPGQGPYEQYF. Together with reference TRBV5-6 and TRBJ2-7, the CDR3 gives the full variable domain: DAGVTQSPTHLIKTRGQQVTLRCSPKSGHDTVSWYQQALGQGPQFIFQYYEEEERQRGNFPDRFSGHQFPNYSSELNVNALLLGDSALYLCASSGPGQGPYEQYFGPGTRLTVT.